This TCR beta chain is drawn from a study of technical replicates of blood from a few donors. The method was immunoSEQ multiplex PCR; TCRdb's version includes in-frame clones alone and lacks a portion of them. The repertoire consists of approximately 99,000 clones, with around 96% occurring once and the leading ten covering more than 0.2%. Germline CDR1 is MDHEN and CDR2 is SYDVKM. The CDR3 extends over 11 amino acids. Trimming stripped 4 bases from V and 10 bases from J, with 8 bases between. The sequenced sample was T cells isolated from PBMCs. The chain recombines TRBV28 with TRBJ1-5; no firm D call. This sequence originates from a human donor in good health. In nucleotides, the CDR3 is TGTGCCAGCAGTTCTAATTCACCCCAGCATTTT. Residues: CASSSNSPQHF.